The rows below give T cell receptor beta chains drawn from one sample of a study of beta chain features in type 1 diabetes. Generated by immunoSEQ multiplex PCR, the TCRdb table keeps only in-frame clones and is missing some. The data contain a few hundred thousand clones, about a tenth of them singletons. Sequencing was performed on central memory CD4+ T cells from blood. The receptors were sampled from a young man in good health. Each CDR3 is given with its conserved first and last residue. The D gene is left open where the match is weak. Size tells how often a clone was seen (once, few, many) or the class of an expanded clone, and some rows leave it out.

cdr3_length,clone_size,d_call,v_call,j_call,cdr3_nt,cdr3_aa
15,-,-,TRBV7-2,TRBJ2-2,TGTGCCAGCAGCTTAGCGGGGACCGACCGCGGGGAGCTGTTTTTT,CASSLAGTDRGELFF
14,-,-,TRBV10-3,TRBJ2-1,TGTGCCATCAGTGGCGGCACCTCCTACAATGAGCAGTTCTTC,CAISGGTSYNEQFF
14,-,-,TRBV14,TRBJ2-2,TGTGCCAGCAGCCTGCGACAGAACACCGGGGAGCTGTTTTTT,CASSLRQNTGELFF
14,few,-,TRBV30,TRBJ2-5,TGTGCCTGGAGTGTGGGGGGAGGTTTAAAGACCCAGTACTTC,CAWSVGGGLKTQYF
13,few,-,TRBV7-2,TRBJ1-5,TGTGCCAGCAGCTTAGTGCGGCGCCAGCCCCAGCATTTT,CASSLVRRQPQHF
15,-,TRBD2,TRBV30,TRBJ2-6,TGTGCCTGGAGTGGGGGGACGGGAGGACCCAACGTCCTGACTTTC,CAWSGGTGGPNVLTF
14,-,-,TRBV7-2,TRBJ1-2,TGTGCCAGCAGCCCTCGGATGTCGGGCTATGGCTACACCTTC,CASSPRMSGYGYTF
14,few,-,TRBV11-2,TRBJ2-1,TGTGCCAGCAGCCCGCTGCGAGGAAACAATGAGCAGTTCTTC,CASSPLRGNNEQFF
11,-,-,TRBV5-4,TRBJ2-3,TGTGCCAGCAGCGGTGGGGATACGCAGTATTTT,CASSGGDTQYF
12,-,-,TRBV2,TRBJ2-7,TGTGCCAGCAGCTCCGGTCCCTACGAGCAGTACTTC,CASSSGPYEQYF
18,few,TRBD2,TRBV30,TRBJ2-7,TGTGCCTGGAGTCCGAATCCGGGACTAGCGGGGGGAGCTTACGAGCAGTACTTC,CAWSPNPGLAGGAYEQYF
19,many,TRBD2,TRBV4-2,TRBJ2-5,TGTGCCAGCAGCCCGAAGGGGACTAGCGGGAGTGCCGGGAGCGAGACCCAGTACTTC,CASSPKGTSGSAGSETQYF
14,few,-,TRBV6-4,TRBJ1-4,TGTGCCAGCAGGGGGAGGGAAACTAATGAAAAACTGTTTTTT,CASRGRETNEKLFF
16,few,TRBD1,TRBV5-1,TRBJ2-4,TGCGCCAGCAGCCCGGACAGGGGATTAGCCAAAAACATTCAGTACTTC,CASSPDRGLAKNIQYF
11,few,-,TRBV7-9,TRBJ1-6,TGTGCCAGCAGCGAGGGAGCGACCCTCCACTTT,CASSEGATLHF
15,-,-,TRBV7-2,TRBJ1-2,TGTGCCAGCAGCCGAAGGCGGCAGGCTAACTATGGCTACACCTTC,CASSRRRQANYGYTF
12,few,TRBD2,TRBV10-3,TRBJ2-2,TGTGCCAGTGCGGGGGGCTCCGGGGAGCTGTTTTTT,CASAGGSGELFF
14,-,TRBD1,TRBV30,TRBJ1-2,TGTGCCTGCAGAAGGACAGGCGCTGTCTATGGCTACACCTTC,CACRRTGAVYGYTF
15,few,-,TRBV7-2,TRBJ1-1,TGTGCCAGCAGCTTAGAGGCGGGTCGGAGCACTGAAGCTTTCTTT,CASSLEAGRSTEAFF
14,-,TRBD2,TRBV10-3,TRBJ2-2,TGTGCCACCGAGACTAGCGGGAAAGCCGGGGAGCTGTTTTTT,CATETSGKAGELFF